The clone carrying this T cell receptor (beta chain) has a handful of counts. Its target is unknown. These data belong to a study of cytomegalovirus exposure and HLA in healthy donors. Overall study results and limits: In a later analysis, HLA-C alleles had the fewest associated TCRs, DRB1 alleles the most. The authors judged a highly shared variant cluster likely a sequencing artifact. Further analysis was carried out later, and it showed several of the most significant clusters appearing linked to common viral pathogens. Most CMV-associated TCR beta chains were later found to appear HLA-restricted.

PCR primers comprised 60 Vbeta and 13 Jbeta primers. Profiled with immunoSEQ multiplex PCR; TCRdb holds only in-frame clones, not every one. The sample carries about 120,000 clones, over 70% recorded once. The germline V gene encodes CDR1 SGHRS and CDR2 YFSETQ. Trimming took 0 bases from V and 1 from J, leaving 7 bases between them. The CDR3 is 14 amino acids. Sequenced sample: PBMCs. The chain links TRBV5-1 to TRBJ1-1; no firm D call. The receptor was derived from a woman in her thirties or forties in good health and CMV-seronegative. In DNA form, the CDR3 reads TGCGCCAGCAGCTTGGTTGCGGGGAACACTGAAGCTTTCTTT. Translated: CASSLVAGNTEAFF.